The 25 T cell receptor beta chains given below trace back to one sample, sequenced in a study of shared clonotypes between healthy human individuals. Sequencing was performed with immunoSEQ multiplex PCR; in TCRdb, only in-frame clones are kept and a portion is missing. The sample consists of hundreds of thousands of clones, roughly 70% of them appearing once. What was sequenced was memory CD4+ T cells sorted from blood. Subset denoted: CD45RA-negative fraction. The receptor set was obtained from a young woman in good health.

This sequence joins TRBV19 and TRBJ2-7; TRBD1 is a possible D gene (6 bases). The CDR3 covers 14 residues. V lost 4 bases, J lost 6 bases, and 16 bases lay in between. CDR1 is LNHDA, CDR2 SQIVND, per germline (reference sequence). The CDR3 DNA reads TGTGCCAGTAGTACCCTACAGGGAGTGGGCGAGCAGTACTTC. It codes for CASSTLQGVGEQYF.

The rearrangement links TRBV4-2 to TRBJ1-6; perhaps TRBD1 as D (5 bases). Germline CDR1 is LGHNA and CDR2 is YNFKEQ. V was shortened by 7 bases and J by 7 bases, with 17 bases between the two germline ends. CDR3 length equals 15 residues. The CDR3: CASTRTRGDNSPLHF. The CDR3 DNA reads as TGTGCCAGCACCCGGACGCGGGGGGACAATTCACCCCTCCACTTT.

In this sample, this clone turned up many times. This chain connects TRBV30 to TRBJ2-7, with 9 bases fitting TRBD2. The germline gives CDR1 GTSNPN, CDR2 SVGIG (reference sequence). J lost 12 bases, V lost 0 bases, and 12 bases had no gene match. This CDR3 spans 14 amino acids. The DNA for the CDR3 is TGTGCCTGGAGTGTACTGGAGACTAGCGGAAGTCGGTACTTC. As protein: CAWSVLETSGSRYF.

CDR3 coding DNA: TGTGCCAGCAGCCCCGGACAGAACGCAGATACGCAGTATTTT. Protein sequence: CASSPGQNADTQYF. This chain uses TRBV5-4 with TRBJ2-3; possibly TRBD1 for D (6 bases). The germline V and J ends were trimmed by 4 bases and 4 bases, with 13 bases remaining between them. This CDR3 has 14 amino acids. Germline V gene sequence: CDR1 SGHNT, CDR2 YYREEE (reference sequence).

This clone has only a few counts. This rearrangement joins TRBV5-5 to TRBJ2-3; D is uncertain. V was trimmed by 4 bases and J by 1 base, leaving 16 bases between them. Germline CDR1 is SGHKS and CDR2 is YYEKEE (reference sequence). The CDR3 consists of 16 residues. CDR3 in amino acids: CASSILRETRTDTQYF. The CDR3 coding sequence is TGTGCCAGCAGCATTCTAAGGGAAACCCGCACAGATACGCAGTATTTT.

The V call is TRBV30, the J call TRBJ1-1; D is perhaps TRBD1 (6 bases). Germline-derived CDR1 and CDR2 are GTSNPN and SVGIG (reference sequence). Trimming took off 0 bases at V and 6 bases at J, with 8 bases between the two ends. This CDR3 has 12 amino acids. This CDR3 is CAWSVQGPEAFF. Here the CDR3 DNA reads TGTGCCTGGAGTGTACAGGGACCTGAAGCTTTCTTT.

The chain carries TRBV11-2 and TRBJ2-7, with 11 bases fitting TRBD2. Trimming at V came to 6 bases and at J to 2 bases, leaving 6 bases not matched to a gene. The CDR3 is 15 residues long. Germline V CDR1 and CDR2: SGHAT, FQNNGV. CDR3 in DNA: TGTGCCAGCAGGTCACTAGCGGGAGCCCCCTACGAGCAGTACTTC. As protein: CASRSLAGAPYEQYF.

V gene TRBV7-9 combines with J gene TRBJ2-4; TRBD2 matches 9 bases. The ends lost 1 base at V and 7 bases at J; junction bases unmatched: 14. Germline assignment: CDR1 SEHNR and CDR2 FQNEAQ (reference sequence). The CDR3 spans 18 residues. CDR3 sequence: CASSLGGGRASKKNIQYF. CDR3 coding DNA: TGTGCCAGCAGCTTAGGAGGCGGGAGGGCCTCCAAAAAGAACATTCAGTACTTC.

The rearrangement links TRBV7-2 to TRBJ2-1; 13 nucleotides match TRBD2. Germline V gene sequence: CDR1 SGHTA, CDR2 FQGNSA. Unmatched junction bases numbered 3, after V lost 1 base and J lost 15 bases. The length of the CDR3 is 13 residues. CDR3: CASSLGLAGGLFF. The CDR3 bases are TGTGCCAGCAGCTTAGGACTAGCGGGAGGTTTGTTCTTC.

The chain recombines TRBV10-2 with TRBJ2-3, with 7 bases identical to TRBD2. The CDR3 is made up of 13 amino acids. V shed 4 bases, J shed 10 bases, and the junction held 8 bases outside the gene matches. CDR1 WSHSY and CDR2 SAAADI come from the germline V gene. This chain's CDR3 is CASSAGRERSQYF. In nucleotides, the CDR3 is TGCGCCAGCAGTGCAGGGCGGGAGAGGTCGCAGTATTTT.

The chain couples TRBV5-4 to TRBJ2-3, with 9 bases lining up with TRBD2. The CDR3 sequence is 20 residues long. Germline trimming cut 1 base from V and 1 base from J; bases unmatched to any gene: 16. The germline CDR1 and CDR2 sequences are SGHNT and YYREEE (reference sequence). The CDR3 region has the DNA TGTGCCAGCAGCTTGACGGGGCTGAGGCCTCTAGCGGGGCGCACAGATACGCAGTATTTT. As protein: CASSLTGLRPLAGRTDTQYF. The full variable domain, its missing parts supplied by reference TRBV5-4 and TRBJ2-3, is ETGVTQSPTHLIKTRGQQVTLRCSSQSGHNTVSWYQQALGQGPQFIFQYYREEENGRGNFPPRFSGLQFPNYSSELNVNALELDDSALYLCASSLTGLRPLAGRTDTQYFGPGTRLTVL.

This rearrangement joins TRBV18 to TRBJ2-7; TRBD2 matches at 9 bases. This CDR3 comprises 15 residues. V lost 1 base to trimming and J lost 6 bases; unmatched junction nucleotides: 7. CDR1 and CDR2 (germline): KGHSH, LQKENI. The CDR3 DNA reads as TGTGCCAGCTCACCACGGCGGGAGGGCGGCTCCGAGCAGTACTTC. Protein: CASSPRREGGSEQYF.

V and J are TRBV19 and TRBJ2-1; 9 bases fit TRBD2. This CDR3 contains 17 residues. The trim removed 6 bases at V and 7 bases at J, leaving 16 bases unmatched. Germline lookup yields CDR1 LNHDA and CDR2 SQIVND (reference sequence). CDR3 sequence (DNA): TGTGCCAGTAGGCCAGTAGCGGGAGTTTTTCTACGAAATGAGCAGTTCTTC. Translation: CASRPVAGVFLRNEQFF.

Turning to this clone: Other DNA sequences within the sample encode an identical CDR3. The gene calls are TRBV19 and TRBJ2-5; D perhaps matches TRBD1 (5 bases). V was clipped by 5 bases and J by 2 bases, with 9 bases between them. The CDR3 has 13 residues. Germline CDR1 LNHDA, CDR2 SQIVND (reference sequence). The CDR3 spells CASSRDRQETQYF. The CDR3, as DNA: TGTGCCAGTAGTCGAGACAGACAAGAGACCCAGTACTTC. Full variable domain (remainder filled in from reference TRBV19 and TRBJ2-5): DGGITQSPKYLFRKEGQNVTLSCEQNLNHDAMYWYRQDPGQGLRLIYYSQIVNDFQKGDIAEGYSVSREKKESFPLTVTSAQKNPTAFYLCASSRDRQETQYFGPGTRLLVL.

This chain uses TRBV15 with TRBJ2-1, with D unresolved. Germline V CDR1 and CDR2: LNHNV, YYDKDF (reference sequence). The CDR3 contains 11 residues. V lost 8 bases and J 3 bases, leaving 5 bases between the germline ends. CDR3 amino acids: CATSGYNEQFF. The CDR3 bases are TGTGCCACCTCCGGCTACAATGAGCAGTTCTTC.

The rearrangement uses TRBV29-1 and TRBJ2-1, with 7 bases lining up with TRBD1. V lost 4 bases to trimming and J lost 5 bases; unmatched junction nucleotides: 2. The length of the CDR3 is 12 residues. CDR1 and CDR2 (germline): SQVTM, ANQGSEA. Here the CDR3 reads CSVATGDNEQFF. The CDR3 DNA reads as TGCAGCGTTGCCACAGGGGACAATGAGCAGTTCTTC.

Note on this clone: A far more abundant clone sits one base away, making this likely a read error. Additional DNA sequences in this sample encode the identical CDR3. CDR3 residues: CASSLAETQYF. CDR3 coding DNA: TGTGCCAGCAGCTTAGCGGAGACCCAGTACTTC. The chain carries TRBV11-2 and TRBJ2-5, with D uncertain. The germline gives CDR1 SGHAT, CDR2 FQNNGV. This CDR3 contains 11 residues. The V end lost 1 base, the J end lost 5 bases, and 2 bases lay between the germline ends.

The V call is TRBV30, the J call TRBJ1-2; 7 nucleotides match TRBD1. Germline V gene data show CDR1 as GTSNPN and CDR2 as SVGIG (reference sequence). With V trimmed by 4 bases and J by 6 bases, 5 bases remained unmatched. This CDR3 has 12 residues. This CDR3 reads CAWKNRGDGYTF. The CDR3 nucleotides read TGTGCCTGGAAAAACAGGGGCGATGGCTACACCTTC.

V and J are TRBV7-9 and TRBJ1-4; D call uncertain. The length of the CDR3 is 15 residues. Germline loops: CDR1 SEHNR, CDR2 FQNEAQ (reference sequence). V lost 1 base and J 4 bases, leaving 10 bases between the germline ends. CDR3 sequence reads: CASSLGMQINEKLFF. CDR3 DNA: TGTGCCAGCAGCTTAGGGATGCAGATTAATGAAAAACTGTTTTTT.

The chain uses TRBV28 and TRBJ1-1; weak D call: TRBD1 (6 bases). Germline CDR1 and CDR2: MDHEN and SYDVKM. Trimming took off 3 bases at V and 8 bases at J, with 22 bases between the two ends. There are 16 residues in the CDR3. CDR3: CASSLWGIRPGTEAFF. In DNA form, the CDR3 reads TGTGCCAGCAGTTTGTGGGGAATCCGGCCTGGGACAGAAGCTTTCTTT.

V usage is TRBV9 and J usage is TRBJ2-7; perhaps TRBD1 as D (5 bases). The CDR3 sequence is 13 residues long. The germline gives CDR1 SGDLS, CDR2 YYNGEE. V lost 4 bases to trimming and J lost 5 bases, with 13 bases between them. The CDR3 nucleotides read TGTGCCAGCAGCCCCAACAGGTGGAACGAGCAGTACTTC. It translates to CASSPNRWNEQYF. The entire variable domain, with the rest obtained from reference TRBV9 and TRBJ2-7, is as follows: DSGVTQTPKHLITATGQRVTLRCSPRSGDLSVYWYQQSLDQGLQFLIQYYNGEERAKGNILERFSAQQFPDLHSELNLSSLELGDSALYFCASSPNRWNEQYFGPGTRLTVT.

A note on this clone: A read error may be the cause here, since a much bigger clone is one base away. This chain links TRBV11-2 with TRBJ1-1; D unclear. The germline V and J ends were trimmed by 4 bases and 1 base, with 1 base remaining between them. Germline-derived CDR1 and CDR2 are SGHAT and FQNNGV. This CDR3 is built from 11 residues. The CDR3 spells CASSSNTEAFF. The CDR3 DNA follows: TGTGCCAGCAGCTCGAACACTGAAGCTTTCTTT.

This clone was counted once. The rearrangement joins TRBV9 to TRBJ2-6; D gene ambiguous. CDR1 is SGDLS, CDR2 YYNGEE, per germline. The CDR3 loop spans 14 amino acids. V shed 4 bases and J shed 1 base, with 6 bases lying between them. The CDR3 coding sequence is TGTGCCAGCAGCCCCCCGTCTGGGGCCAACGTCCTGACTTTC. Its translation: CASSPPSGANVLTF.

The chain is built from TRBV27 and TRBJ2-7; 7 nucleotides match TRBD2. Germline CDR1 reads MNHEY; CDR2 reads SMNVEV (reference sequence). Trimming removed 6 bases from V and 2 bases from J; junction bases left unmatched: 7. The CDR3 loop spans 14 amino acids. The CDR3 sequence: CASSLNGTTYEQYF. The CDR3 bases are TGTGCCAGCAGCCTTAACGGGACTACCTACGAGCAGTACTTC.

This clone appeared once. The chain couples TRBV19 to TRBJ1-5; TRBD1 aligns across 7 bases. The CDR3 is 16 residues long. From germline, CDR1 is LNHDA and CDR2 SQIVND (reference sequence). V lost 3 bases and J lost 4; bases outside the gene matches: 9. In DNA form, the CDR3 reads TGTGCCAGTAGTATTCAGGCAGGGGGAAGGAATCAGCCCCAGCATTTT. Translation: CASSIQAGGRNQPQHF.